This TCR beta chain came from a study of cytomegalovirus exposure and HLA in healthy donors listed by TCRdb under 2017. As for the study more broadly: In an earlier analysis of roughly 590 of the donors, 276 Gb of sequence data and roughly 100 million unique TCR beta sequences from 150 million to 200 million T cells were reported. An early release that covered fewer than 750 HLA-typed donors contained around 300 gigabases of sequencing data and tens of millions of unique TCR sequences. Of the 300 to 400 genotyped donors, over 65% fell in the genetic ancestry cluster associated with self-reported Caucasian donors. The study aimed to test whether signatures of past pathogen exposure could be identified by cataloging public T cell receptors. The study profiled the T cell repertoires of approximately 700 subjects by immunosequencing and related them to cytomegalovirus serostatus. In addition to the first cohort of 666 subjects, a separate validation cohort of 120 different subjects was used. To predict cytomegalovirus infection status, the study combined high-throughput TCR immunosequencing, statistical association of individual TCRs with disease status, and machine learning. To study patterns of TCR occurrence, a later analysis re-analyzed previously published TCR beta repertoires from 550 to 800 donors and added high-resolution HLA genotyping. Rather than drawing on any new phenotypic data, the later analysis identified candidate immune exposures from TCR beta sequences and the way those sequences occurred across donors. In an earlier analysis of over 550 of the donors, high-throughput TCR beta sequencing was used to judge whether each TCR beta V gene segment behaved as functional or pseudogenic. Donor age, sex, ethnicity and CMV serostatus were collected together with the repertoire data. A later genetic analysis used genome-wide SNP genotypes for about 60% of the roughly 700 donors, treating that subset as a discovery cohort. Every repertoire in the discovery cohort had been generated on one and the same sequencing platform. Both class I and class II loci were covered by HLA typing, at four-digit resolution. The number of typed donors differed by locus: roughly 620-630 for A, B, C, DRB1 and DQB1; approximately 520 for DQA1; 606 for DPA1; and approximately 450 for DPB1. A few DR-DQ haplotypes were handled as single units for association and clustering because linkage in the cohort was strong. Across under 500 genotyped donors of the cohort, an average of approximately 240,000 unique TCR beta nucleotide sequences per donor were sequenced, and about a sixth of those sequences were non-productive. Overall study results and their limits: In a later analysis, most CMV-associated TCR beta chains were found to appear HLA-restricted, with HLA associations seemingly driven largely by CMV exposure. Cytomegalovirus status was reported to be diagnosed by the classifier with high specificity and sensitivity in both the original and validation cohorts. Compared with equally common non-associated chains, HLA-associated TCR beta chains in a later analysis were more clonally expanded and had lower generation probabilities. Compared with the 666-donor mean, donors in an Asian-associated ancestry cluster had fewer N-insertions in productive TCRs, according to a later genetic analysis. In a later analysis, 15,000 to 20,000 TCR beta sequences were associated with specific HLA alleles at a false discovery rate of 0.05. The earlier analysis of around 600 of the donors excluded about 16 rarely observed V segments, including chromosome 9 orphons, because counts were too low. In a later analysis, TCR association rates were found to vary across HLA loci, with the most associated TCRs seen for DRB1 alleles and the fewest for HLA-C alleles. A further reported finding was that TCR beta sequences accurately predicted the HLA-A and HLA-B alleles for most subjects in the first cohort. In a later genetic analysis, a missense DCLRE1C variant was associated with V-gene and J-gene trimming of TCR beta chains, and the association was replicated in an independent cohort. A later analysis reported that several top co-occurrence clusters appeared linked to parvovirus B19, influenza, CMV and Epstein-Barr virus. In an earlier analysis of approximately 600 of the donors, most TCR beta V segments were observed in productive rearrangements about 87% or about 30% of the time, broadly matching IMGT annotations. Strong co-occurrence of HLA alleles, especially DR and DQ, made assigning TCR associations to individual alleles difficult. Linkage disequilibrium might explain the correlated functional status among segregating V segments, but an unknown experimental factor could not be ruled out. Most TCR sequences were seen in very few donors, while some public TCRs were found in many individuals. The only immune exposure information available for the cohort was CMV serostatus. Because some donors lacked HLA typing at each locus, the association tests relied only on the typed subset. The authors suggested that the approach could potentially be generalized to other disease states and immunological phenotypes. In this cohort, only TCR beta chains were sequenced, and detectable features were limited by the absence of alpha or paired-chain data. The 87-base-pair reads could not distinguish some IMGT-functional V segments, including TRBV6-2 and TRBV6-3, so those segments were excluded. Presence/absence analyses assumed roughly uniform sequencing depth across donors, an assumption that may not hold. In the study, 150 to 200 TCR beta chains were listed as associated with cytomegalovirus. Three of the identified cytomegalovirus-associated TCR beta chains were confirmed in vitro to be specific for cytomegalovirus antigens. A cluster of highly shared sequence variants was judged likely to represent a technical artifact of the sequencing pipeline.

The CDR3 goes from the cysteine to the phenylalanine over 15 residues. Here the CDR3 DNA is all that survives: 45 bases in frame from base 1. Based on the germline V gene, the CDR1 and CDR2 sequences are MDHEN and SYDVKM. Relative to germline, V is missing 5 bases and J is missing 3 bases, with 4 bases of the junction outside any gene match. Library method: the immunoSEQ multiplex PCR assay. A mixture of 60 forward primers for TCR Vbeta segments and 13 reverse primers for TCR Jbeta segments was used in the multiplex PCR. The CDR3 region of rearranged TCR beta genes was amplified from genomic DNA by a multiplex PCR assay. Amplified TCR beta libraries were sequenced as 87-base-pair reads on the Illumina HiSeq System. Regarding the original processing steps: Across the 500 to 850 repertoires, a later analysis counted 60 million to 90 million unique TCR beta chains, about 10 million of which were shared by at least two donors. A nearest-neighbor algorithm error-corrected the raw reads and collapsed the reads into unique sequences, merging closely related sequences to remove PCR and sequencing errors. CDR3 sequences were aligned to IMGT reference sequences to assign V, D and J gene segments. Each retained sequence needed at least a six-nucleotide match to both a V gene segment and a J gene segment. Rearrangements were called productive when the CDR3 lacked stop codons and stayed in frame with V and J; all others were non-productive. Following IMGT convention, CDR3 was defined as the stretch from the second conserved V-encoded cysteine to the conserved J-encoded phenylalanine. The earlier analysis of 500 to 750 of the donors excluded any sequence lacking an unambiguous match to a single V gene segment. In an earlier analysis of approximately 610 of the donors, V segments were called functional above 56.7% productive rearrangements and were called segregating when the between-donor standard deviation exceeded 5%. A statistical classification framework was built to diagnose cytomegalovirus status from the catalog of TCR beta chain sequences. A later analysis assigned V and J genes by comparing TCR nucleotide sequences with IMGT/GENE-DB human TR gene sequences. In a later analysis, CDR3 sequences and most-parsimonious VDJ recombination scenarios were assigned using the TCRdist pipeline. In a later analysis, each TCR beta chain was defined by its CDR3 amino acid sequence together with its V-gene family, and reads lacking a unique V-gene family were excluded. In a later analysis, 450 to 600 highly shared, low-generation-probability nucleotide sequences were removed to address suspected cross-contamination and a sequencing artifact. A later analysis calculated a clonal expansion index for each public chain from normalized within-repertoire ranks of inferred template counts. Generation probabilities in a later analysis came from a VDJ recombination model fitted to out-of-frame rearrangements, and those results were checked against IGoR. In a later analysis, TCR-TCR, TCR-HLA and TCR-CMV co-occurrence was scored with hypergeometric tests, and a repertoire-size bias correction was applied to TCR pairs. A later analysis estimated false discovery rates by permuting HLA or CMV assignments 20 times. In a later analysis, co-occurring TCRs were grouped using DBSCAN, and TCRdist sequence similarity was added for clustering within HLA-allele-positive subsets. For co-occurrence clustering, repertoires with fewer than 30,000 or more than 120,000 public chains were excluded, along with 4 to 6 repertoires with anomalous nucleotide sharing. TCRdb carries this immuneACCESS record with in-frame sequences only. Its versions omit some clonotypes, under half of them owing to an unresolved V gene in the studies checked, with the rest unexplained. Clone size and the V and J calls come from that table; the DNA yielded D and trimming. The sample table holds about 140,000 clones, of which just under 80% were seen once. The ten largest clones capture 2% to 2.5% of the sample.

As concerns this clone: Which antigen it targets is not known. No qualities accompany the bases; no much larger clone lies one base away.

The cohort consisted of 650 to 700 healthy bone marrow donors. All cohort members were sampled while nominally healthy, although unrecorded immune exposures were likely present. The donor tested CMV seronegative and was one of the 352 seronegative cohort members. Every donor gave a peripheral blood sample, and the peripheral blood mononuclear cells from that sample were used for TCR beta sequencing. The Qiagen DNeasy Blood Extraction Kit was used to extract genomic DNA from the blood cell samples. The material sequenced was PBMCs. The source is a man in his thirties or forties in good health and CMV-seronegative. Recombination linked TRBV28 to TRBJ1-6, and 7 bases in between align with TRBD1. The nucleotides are TGTGCCAGCAGTCTAAGGGACAGCTATAATTCACCCCTCCACTTT. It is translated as CASSLRDSYNSPLHF.